The TCR beta chain under discussion was sequenced for a study of T cell responses to AZD1222 COVID-19 vaccine. Broader study findings: Spike-wide vaccine-associated CD4 TCRs dominated at 160-218 and 743-854.

Remarks on this clone: Antigen: not known.

V dropped 5 bases and J dropped 11 bases, with 9 bases sitting between them. CDR3 length: 10 amino acids. Germline CDR1 is MDHEN and CDR2 is SYDVKM. Assay used: immunoSEQ multiplex PCR; TCRdb lists only in-frame clones, some missing. The table shows about 140,000 clones, with 80% to 95% occurring only once. Sequencing was performed on peripheral blood, taken 28 days after the second AZD1222 dose. The genes are TRBV28 and TRBJ1-1; D unclear. This TCR was sampled from an adult who received the AZD1222 COVID-19 vaccine. CDR3 DNA: TGTGCCAGCAGTGCCCTCCATGCTTTCTTT. Translation: CASSALHAFF.